These T cell receptor beta chains were read from a single sample in a study of T-cell memory formation after mild COVID-19. Using its own MiXCR run on the 5' RACE reads, TCRdb lists one record per CDR3 protein. The sample lists 110,000 to 150,000 distinct CDR3 sequences, roughly 13% seen once, with under 30% in the top ten. Source material: PBMCs or a T cell subset sorted from them (not recorded which). These receptors originate from an adult woman who had mild COVID-19 (a few samples of this study predate the infection). Cell type and time point are not known. Each CDR3 is given with its conserved first and last residue. Each record gives: J gene, V gene, CDR3 length, CDR3 protein.

>TRBJ1-5|TRBV5-5|14
CASSYRDGNQPQHF
>TRBJ2-1|TRBV11-3|20
CASSLVRLAGASVPYNEQFF
>TRBJ2-5|TRBV7-8|11
CASSPGETQYF
>TRBJ2-5|TRBV6-5|14
CASSYQGAHETQYF
>TRBJ1-2|TRBV9|16
CASSAVVQGFNYGYTF
>TRBJ2-7|TRBV11-3|14
CASSLDEGSYEQYF
>TRBJ2-7|TRBV7-9|15
CASSSHNRDLDEQYF
>TRBJ2-1|TRBV7-9|15
CASSLGGGAYNEQFF
>TRBJ1-2|TRBV7-9|15
CASSLGNWVLYGYTF
>TRBJ2-7|TRBV27|15
CASKVKLAGTYEQYF
>TRBJ2-7|TRBV5-1|14
CASSFRDGAYEQYF
>TRBJ2-7|TRBV25-1|13
CASSDSLPYEQYF
>TRBJ1-1|TRBV7-6|16
CASSPLTGILNTEAFF
>TRBJ1-1|TRBV3-1|13
CASSQPQGTEAFF
>TRBJ2-3|TRBV12-3/TRBV12-4|14
CASSSSGGLDTQYF
>TRBJ2-5|TRBV20-1|14
CSASPSGGLGTQYF
>TRBJ2-5|TRBV29-1|14
CSVDTGQPPETQYF
>TRBJ2-5|TRBV5-1|16
CASSRLTRTGEETQYF
>TRBJ2-1|TRBV27|12
CASSFSGDEQFF
>TRBJ2-1|TRBV9|16
CASSVDGTSGAHEQFF
>TRBJ1-2|TRBV4-3|18
CASSQDFNAQGPGYGYTF
>TRBJ2-1|TRBV7-9|13
CASSTPRDSYQFF
>TRBJ2-7|TRBV20-1|15
CSARGQGGQSYEQYF
>TRBJ2-5|TRBV20-1|13
CSAGERVRETQYF
>TRBJ2-1|TRBV29-1|12
CSVWGRGNEQFF
>TRBJ2-7|TRBV25-1|16
CASSDRSGAAEYEQYF
>TRBJ2-7|TRBV20-1|15
CSARDIAGTYYEQYF
>TRBJ2-7|TRBV20-1|16
CSAQGLAGLSSYEQYF
>TRBJ2-7|TRBV7-8|16
CASSLEVAGVFYEQYF
>TRBJ2-7|TRBV19|14
CASTPKAGGDEQYF
>TRBJ1-5|TRBV29-1|14
CSVASGIGAQPQHF
>TRBJ2-7|TRBV5-1|15
CASSPRQTQYYEQYF
>TRBJ2-1|TRBV19|15
CASSIAGGAYNEQFF
>TRBJ1-1|TRBV10-3|15
CAISESIGFNVEAFF
>TRBJ2-1|TRBV11-3|11
CASSTTSEQFF
>TRBJ1-1|TRBV5-6|13
CASSYRNGTEAFF
>TRBJ2-3|TRBV20-1|16
CSATPQISGDTDTQYF
>TRBJ2-1|TRBV7-8|14
CASSVVFSYNEQFF
>TRBJ2-7|TRBV6-5|14
CASSYVPSMYEQYF
>TRBJ1-2|TRBV12-5|15
CASGRNRASGYGYTF
>TRBJ2-5|TRBV7-9|14
CASSPPTPQETQYF
>TRBJ2-7|TRBV5-4|15
CASSGGGKEYYEQYF